One sample yielded the 16 T cell receptor beta chains listed below, sequenced in a study of OX40 agonist ivuxolimab in advanced cancers. Assay: immunoSEQ multiplex PCR; the TCRdb copy retains only in-frame clones and omits some. Among some 77,000 clones listed, roughly nine tenths were seen once. Specimen: CD4+ or CD8+ T cells sorted from blood, collected in a trial of the OX40 agonist ivuxolimab. The receptors were sampled from an adult with an advanced solid tumor such as melanoma, head and neck, liver or kidney cancer.

This clone has a handful of counts. This rearrangement joins TRBV19 to TRBJ2-5, with D tentatively TRBD1 (5 bases). With 9 bases removed from V and 2 bases from J, the gap between germline ends came to 13 bases. Germline values: CDR1 LNHDA, CDR2 SQIVND (reference sequence). The CDR3 spans 13 residues. CDR3 in amino acids: CASAGWDQETQYF. Here the CDR3 DNA reads TGTGCCAGCGCAGGGTGGGATCAAGAGACCCAGTACTTC.

This clone was counted between two and nine times. This chain connects TRBV30 to TRBJ1-5, with 8 bases aligning to TRBD1. The CDR3 covers 14 residues. Germline CDR1 is GTSNPN and CDR2 is SVGIG (reference sequence). V shed 1 base, J shed 7 bases, and the junction held 6 bases outside the gene matches. CDR3 region: CAWSAQGASQPQHF. CDR3 DNA sequence: TGTGCCTGGAGTGCTCAGGGGGCATCGCAGCCCCAGCATTTT. The complete variable domain, with remaining parts taken from reference TRBV30 and TRBJ1-5, reads SQTIHQWPATLVQPVGSPLSLECTVEGTSNPNLYWYRQAAGRGLQLLFYSVGIGQISSEVPQNLSASRPQDRQFILSSKKLLLSDSGFYLCAWSAQGASQPQHFGDGTRLSIL.

CDR3 sequence reads: CASSWDRDSYEQYF. The DNA for the CDR3 is TGTGCCAGCAGCTGGGACAGGGACTCCTACGAGCAGTACTTC. V gene TRBV11-2 combines with J gene TRBJ2-7, with 9 bases identical to TRBD1. CDR3 length equals 14 residues. V was clipped by 4 bases and J by 0 bases; unmatched bases: 1. Per germline, CDR1 SGHAT and CDR2 FQNNGV.

The chain carries TRBV25-1 and TRBJ2-5, with TRBD1 matching 11 bases. Near its end, the DNA agrees better with TRBJ2-7, so the J call may be wrong. Per germline, CDR1 MGHDK and CDR2 SYGVNS. This CDR3 region has 14 residues. In DNA, the CDR3 is TGTGCCAGTACCGGGACAGGGGGTTACTACGAGCAGTACTTC. Translated: CASTGTGGYYEQYF.

This clone has only one observation. The rearrangement links TRBV6-1 to TRBJ1-1; D gene uncertain. With 8 bases removed from V and 4 bases from J, the gap between germline ends came to 14 bases. CDR3 length: 13 residues. CDR1 and CDR2 from the germline V gene are MNHNS and SASEGT. The CDR3 loop reads CASGSQRSTEAFF. The CDR3 bases are TGTGCCAGCGGGAGTCAGCGTTCCACTGAAGCTTTCTTT.

The rearrangement links TRBV19 to TRBJ1-4; 8 bases are shared with TRBD1. Germline CDR1 LNHDA, CDR2 SQIVND (reference sequence). The CDR3 length is 15 residues. Trimming at V came to 8 bases and at J to 0 bases, leaving 5 bases not matched to a gene. CDR3 in DNA: TGTGCCAGTGGGGACAGGTCTGCAACTAATGAAAAACTGTTTTTT. Translating gives CASGDRSATNEKLFF.

The J gene is TRBJ2-1, the V gene TRBV4-1; D ambiguous. CDR1 is MGHRA and CDR2 is YSYEKL in the germline V gene. The CDR3 is 17 amino acids. The germline V and J ends were trimmed by 0 bases and 4 bases, with 16 bases remaining between them. In DNA, the CDR3 is TGCGCCAGCAGCCAAGATAATGGGGTAGAGCGTTACAATGAGCAGTTCTTC. It specifies CASSQDNGVERYNEQFF.

This rearrangement joins TRBV7-2 to TRBJ2-1, with TRBD2 matching over 11 bases. The CDR3 covers 15 residues. After removal of 6 bases from V and 4 bases from J, the junction contained 5 bases not matched to a gene. CDR1 SGHTA and CDR2 FQGNSA come from the germline V gene. The CDR3 loop is CASRTGLAVYNEQFF. The CDR3 nucleotides read TGTGCCAGCAGAACGGGACTAGCGGTATACAATGAGCAGTTCTTC.

The chain employs TRBV7-2 and TRBJ2-3; D not resolved. The ends were cut back, 5 bases at V and 6 bases at J, with 12 bases in the middle. Germline CDR1 SGHTA, CDR2 FQGNSA. The CDR3 consists of 13 residues. The CDR3 is CASSPHLGDTQYF. The DNA of the CDR3 is TGTGCCAGCAGCCCGCATTTGGGGGATACGCAGTATTTT.

This chain links TRBV29-1 with TRBJ2-3; D gene uncertain. The V end was cut by 7 bases, the J end by 1 base, with 15 bases between. The CDR3 consists of 14 residues. In germline, CDR1 is SQVTM, CDR2 ANQGSEA. The CDR3 here is CSGYRRFGTDTQYF. CDR3 nucleotide sequence: TGCAGCGGATACCGGCGCTTTGGCACAGATACGCAGTATTTT.

The chain recombines TRBV7-2 with TRBJ2-7; D unresolved. V lost 1 base and J lost 0, with 7 bases in between. The CDR3 runs to 14 residues. Germline CDR1 is SGHTA and CDR2 is FQGNSA. For the CDR3, the DNA is TGTGCCAGCAGCTTAGGATGGGGCTCCTACGAGCAGTACTTC. This encodes CASSLGWGSYEQYF. The complete variable domain, with remaining parts taken from reference TRBV7-2 and TRBJ2-7, reads GAGVSQSPSNKVTEKGKDVELRCDPISGHTALYWYRQSLGQGLEFLIYFQGNSAPDKSGLPSDRFSAERTGGSVSTLTIQRTQQEDSAVYLCASSLGWGSYEQYFGPGTRLTVT.

This clone was detected a few times. The rearrangement joins TRBV5-1 to TRBJ2-4, with TRBD1 matching over 7 bases. The germline CDR1 and CDR2 sequences are SGHRS and YFSETQ. CDR3 length: 13 amino acids. V was pared by 4 bases and J by 6 bases, with 4 bases of the junction left unmatched. The DNA of the CDR3 is TGCGCCAGCAGCCTGGGACAGCCAAACATTCAGTACTTC. Its protein is CASSLGQPNIQYF.

This chain uses TRBV13 with TRBJ1-4; 7 positions match TRBD1. Trimming removed 5 bases from V and 5 bases from J; junction bases left unmatched: 5. Germline V lookup: CDR1 PRHDT, CDR2 FYEKMQ (reference sequence). This CDR3 is built from 14 residues. CDR3 amino acids: CASSRDRENEKLFF. The DNA for the CDR3 is TGTGCCAGCAGCCGGGACAGAGAGAATGAAAAACTGTTTTTT.

The chain combines TRBV19 with TRBJ1-5, with D unclear. Germline V CDR1 and CDR2: LNHDA, SQIVND (reference sequence). This CDR3 spans 14 amino acids. V shed 7 bases and J shed 0 bases, with 10 bases lying between them. For the CDR3, the DNA is TGTGCCAGTATCCTCCGATATAGCAATCAGCCCCAGCATTTT. This codes for CASILRYSNQPQHF.

This clone appeared a single time. The chain uses TRBV10-3 and TRBJ2-7; 13 bases line up with TRBD2. The V gene's germline CDR1 is ENHRY and CDR2 SYGVKD. This CDR3 has 14 residues. With V trimmed by 3 bases and J by 6 bases, 2 bases remained unmatched. The CDR3 spells CAISDRTSGSEQYF. The DNA for the CDR3 is TGTGCCATCAGTGATAGGACTAGCGGGAGCGAGCAGTACTTC.

Only a few counts were recorded for this clone. The chain employs TRBV18 and TRBJ1-1; 7 bases match TRBD1. V shed 5 bases, J shed 6 bases, and the junction held 9 bases outside the gene matches. The CDR3 runs to 14 residues. Germline-derived CDR1 and CDR2 are KGHSH and LQKENI. The DNA of the CDR3 is TGTGCCAGCTCATCAGGGGGACAGTGGCCTGAAGCTTTCTTT. Its translation is CASSSGGQWPEAFF.